These 8 T cell receptor beta chains originate from one sample sequenced in a study of shared clonotypes between healthy human individuals (dated by TCRdb to 2018 to 2021). The library was obtained by the immunoSEQ multiplex PCR assay. TCRdb carries this immuneACCESS record with in-frame sequences only. Its versions omit some clonotypes, under half of them owing to an unresolved V gene in the studies checked, with the rest unexplained. Here the sample has about 1.1 million clones; around 77% occur a single time. The ten top clones hold more than 0.85% of the sample. The sample taken for sequencing was memory CD4+ T cells from PBMCs. Read against the paper, the sample's cell subset or site label means: CD45RA-negative fraction. The receptor set was obtained from a young man in good health. Some clones in this sample may be carry-over from other donors' samples.

The chain recombines TRBV10-2 with TRBJ1-3; D gene ambiguous. Germline-derived CDR1 and CDR2 are WSHSY and SAAADI. V lost 0 bases to trimming and J lost 3 bases, with 6 bases between them. The CDR3 spans 14 residues. The chain's CDR3 is CASSESSLGNTIYF. The CDR3 nucleotides are TGCGCCAGCAGTGAGTCTTCACTTGGAAACACCATATATTTT.

The chain recombines TRBV29-1 with TRBJ1-1, with D possibly being TRBD1 (6 bases). CDR3 length equals 13 residues. Trimming removed 6 bases at V and 4 bases at J, with 15 bases between. Per the germline V gene, CDR1 is SQVTM and CDR2 is ANQGSEA. The CDR3 protein is CSVTTGQGTEAFF. The CDR3, as DNA: TGCAGCGTGACCACAGGGCAGGGCACTGAAGCTTTCTTT.

The rearrangement links TRBV6-6 to TRBJ1-2, with D perhaps matching TRBD1 (6 bases). Per germline, CDR1 MNHNY and CDR2 SVGAGI (reference sequence). This CDR3 has 16 residues. Trimming took 6 bases from V and 0 from J, leaving 17 bases between them. CDR3 amino acids: CASSLPLTGANYGYTF. The CDR3 bases are TGTGCCAGCAGCCTTCCCTTGACAGGCGCTAACTATGGCTACACCTTC.

V and J are TRBV7-6 and TRBJ2-2; TRBD2 is a possible D gene (5 bases). Deletions cut 4 bases from V and 6 bases from J, with 12 bases between. The CDR3 totals 14 residues. Per the germline V gene, CDR1 is SGHVS and CDR2 is FNYEAQ. The CDR3 DNA reads TGTGCCAGCAGCTATTCGTTCGGGGCCGGGGAGCTGTTTTTT. It codes for CASSYSFGAGELFF.

This rearrangement joins TRBV11-1 to TRBJ1-1, with D possibly matching TRBD1 (5 bases). Germline assignment: CDR1 SGHAT and CDR2 FQDESV (reference sequence). The length of the CDR3 is 13 residues. V was trimmed by 5 bases and J by 10 bases, leaving 17 bases between them. CDR3 DNA sequence: TGTGCCAGCAGCCCGAGGGCCCAGGGCGTAGCTTTCTTT. Its translation is CASSPRAQGVAFF. Supplemented by reference TRBV11-1 and TRBJ1-1, the full variable domain reads EAEVAQSPRYKITEKSQAVAFWCDPISGHATLYWYRQILGQGPELLVQFQDESVVDDSQLPKDRFSAERLKGVDSTLKIQPAELGDSAMYLCASSPRAQGVAFFGQGTRLTVV.

The rearrangement links TRBV19 to TRBJ2-1; no clear D. CDR3 length: 13 amino acids. The V gene's germline CDR1 is LNHDA and CDR2 SQIVND (reference sequence). Trimming removed 4 bases at V and 3 bases at J, with 7 bases between. Here the CDR3 reads CASSTALYNEQFF. In DNA, the CDR3 is TGTGCCAGTAGTACCGCCCTCTACAATGAGCAGTTCTTC.

The V and J genes are TRBV6-6 and TRBJ1-2, with D tentatively TRBD1 (5 bases). Trimming removed 6 bases from V and 0 bases from J, with 17 bases in between. Germline V CDR1 and CDR2: MNHNY, SVGAGI (reference sequence). CDR3 length: 16 residues. CDR3 residues: CASSPRGGGTNYGYTF. The CDR3 nucleotides read TGTGCCAGCAGCCCACGGGGGGGAGGAACTAACTATGGCTACACCTTC.

The genes are TRBV6-6 and TRBJ1-1; TRBD1 is a possible D gene (5 bases). Looked up from germline, CDR1 is MNHNY and CDR2 is SVGAGI (reference sequence). There are 12 residues in the CDR3. Deletions cut 6 bases from V and 6 bases from J, with 11 bases between. This CDR3 is CASRTPRAEAFF. The CDR3, as DNA: TGTGCCAGCAGAACCCCCAGGGCTGAAGCTTTCTTT.